This TCR beta chain came from a study of T cell responses to AZD1222 COVID-19 vaccine (dated by TCRdb to about 2021). Regarding the complete study: A total of 233 trial participants underwent TCR sequencing, of whom 200 to 220 had received two doses of AZD1222 and roughly 26 had received two doses of the MenACWY control vaccine. Trial participants were enrolled by age into 18-55, 56-69 and 70-plus year subgroups, with about 150, 27 and 61 TCR-sequenced participants respectively.

Trimmed from V: 4 bases; trimmed from J: 4 bases; junction bases lacking a gene match: 5. The CDR3 measures 13 amino acids from cysteine to phenylalanine. Of the read, only the CDR3 DNA is kept; its 39 bases are in frame from base 1. In the germline V gene, CDR1 corresponds to SQVTM and CDR2 to ANQGSEA. Details on this clone: There is no known antigen for this receptor. Per-base quality was not reported, and no clone a single base away is much larger than it.

Study-wide conclusions, independent of this receptor: No day 14 peak-response samples were available, so repertoires were characterized only after the peak T cell response. CD4 TCRs associated with the vaccine covered the entire spike protein, and the dominant responses were in regions 160-218 and 743-854. After two AZD1222 doses, spike-specific TCR breadth and depth were significantly higher than at day 0 and than in MenACWY recipients. Participants were mostly white British, with more females than males. The authors suggested clonal diversity may have been underestimated. Reportedly, almost half of the unique spike-specific TCRs recognized epitopes lying outside the regions that are mutated in the B.1.351 and B.1.1.7 variants. The 56-69-year group was small, and its depth increase did not reach significance, likely because of low power. Conclusions about previously exposed vaccinees were limited because only five to seven AZD1222 recipients were SARS-CoV-2 seropositive at baseline.

Interpreted using the paper, the time point label stands for: about 28 days (+/-7) after the second vaccine dose. AZD1222 recipients with second doses at about 4 weeks or about 12 weeks were pooled, because spike-specific TCR depth and breadth did not differ between schedules. Vaccinee samples came from UK trials COV001 and COV002, including a single-blind randomized controlled phase 2/3 trial of AZD1222 (ChAdOx1 nCoV-19) in healthy adults. For TCRbeta chain sequencing, PBMC samples from trial participants were taken at day 0 and at day 28 after the second dose. The CDR3 regions of human TCRbeta chains were analyzed by immunosequencing. The original pipeline was this. TCRs in the repertoires were compared against a reference library of SARS-CoV-2-specific TCRs that had been generated with the MIRA antigen-specificity platform. Breadth was defined as the fraction of unique TCRs that were SARS-CoV-2-associated. Depth was defined as the fraction of total T cells that were SARS-CoV-2-associated. Using the MIRA data, every spike-specific TCR was mapped to the spike region that the TCR reacted to and assigned to either a CD4 or a CD8 class. Log10-transformed breadth and depth values were compared by one-way ANOVA with Sidak's multiple comparisons tests. In its TCRdb copy, this immuneACCESS table keeps in-frame sequences only and misses some clones. Where compared with another copy, unresolved V genes explain less than half of these, and the others have no known cause. V and J calls and clone size are given by that table; D and trimming were obtained from the DNA. For this sample there are roughly 140,000 clones; 90% appear just once. The ten largest clones add up to 3% to 3.5% of the sample.

This chain joins TRBV29-1 to TRBJ1-2, and 8 bases in between align with TRBD1. The source is an adult who received the AZD1222 COVID-19 vaccine. Specimen: peripheral blood, collected 28 days after the second AZD1222 dose. The DNA reads TGCAGCGTTGGGGGACAGGCTATCTATGGCTACACCTTC. Its translation reads: CSVGGQAIYGYTF.